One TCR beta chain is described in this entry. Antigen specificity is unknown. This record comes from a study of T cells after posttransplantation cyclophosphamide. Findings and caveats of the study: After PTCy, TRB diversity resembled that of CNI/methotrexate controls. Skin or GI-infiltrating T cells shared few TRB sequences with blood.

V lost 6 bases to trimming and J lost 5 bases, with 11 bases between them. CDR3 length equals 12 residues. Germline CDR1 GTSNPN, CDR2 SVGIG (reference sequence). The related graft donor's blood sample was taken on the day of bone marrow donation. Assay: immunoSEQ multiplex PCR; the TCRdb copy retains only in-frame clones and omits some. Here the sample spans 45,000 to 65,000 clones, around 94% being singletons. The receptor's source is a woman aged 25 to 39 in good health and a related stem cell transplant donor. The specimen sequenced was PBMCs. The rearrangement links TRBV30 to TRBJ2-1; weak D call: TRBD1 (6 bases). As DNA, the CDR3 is TGTGCCTGCTGGGACACTGACAATGAGCAGTTCTTC. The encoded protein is CACWDTDNEQFF.